The clone carrying this T cell receptor (beta chain) was recorded a few times. During its preparation, the TCRbeta library received unique molecular identifiers. TCRdb passed the PCR reads through MiXCR, listing each CDR3 protein once. Of roughly 610,000 distinct CDR3 sequences in the sample, roughly a tenth were seen once. This entry comes from a study of T-cell reconstitution after alpha-beta-depleted transplantation in children. This CDR3 has 15 residues. Germline assignment: CDR1 KGHDR and CDR2 SFDVKD. Trimming took off 3 bases at V and 0 bases at J, with 8 bases between the two ends. Sample: PBMCs from the stem cell graft donor, taken from the stem cell graft. This clonotype originated in a human donor who donated a stem cell graft to a child with acute myeloid leukemia. The rearrangement joins TRBV24-1 to TRBJ2-1; possibly TRBD2 for D (6 bases). The CDR3 bases are TGTGCCACCAGTGATGCTAGCGTCTCCTACAATGAGCAGTTCTTC. Amino acids: CATSDASVSYNEQFF.